This T cell receptor (beta chain) was sequenced in a study of blood T cell repertoires in COVID-19. Produced via immunoSEQ multiplex PCR; TCRdb's table is partial and in-frame only. The table has some 320,000 clones, under 90% seen once; the top ten hold 2.5% to 3%. Study members were between roughly 18 and 100 years old and lived in some 22 US regions. Cohort assignment relied on participant-reported clinical history. The TCR was taken from a woman aged 45-59 years who had been exposed to COVID-19. The sample was PBMCs or T cells enriched from blood (not recorded which).

The CDR3 protein is CATSDFPLHEQFF. The CDR3 bases are TGTGCCACCAGTGATTTCCCCCTCCATGAGCAGTTCTTC. The chain is built from TRBV24-1 and TRBJ2-1, with D hard to call. This CDR3 region has 13 residues. V was pared by 1 base and J by 8 bases, with 8 bases between. Germline CDR1 is KGHDR and CDR2 is SFDVKD.